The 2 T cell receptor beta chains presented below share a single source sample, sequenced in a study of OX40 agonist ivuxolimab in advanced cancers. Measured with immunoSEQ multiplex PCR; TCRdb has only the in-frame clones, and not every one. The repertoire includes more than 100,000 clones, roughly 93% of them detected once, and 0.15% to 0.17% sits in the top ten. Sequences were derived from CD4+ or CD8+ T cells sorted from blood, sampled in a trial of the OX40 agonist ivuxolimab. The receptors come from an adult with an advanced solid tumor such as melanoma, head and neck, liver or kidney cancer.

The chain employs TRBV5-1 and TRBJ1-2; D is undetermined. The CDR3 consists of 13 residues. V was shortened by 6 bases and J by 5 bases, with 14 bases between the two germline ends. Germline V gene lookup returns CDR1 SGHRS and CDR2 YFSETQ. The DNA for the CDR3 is TGCGCCAGCACCCCAACAGCTGGGTATGGCTACACCTTC. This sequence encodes CASTPTAGYGYTF.

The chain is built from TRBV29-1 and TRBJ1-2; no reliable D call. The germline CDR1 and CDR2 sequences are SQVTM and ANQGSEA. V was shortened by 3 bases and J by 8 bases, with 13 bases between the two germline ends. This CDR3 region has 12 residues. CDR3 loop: CSVDGVFRGYTF. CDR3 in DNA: TGCAGCGTTGATGGGGTTTTCCGCGGCTACACCTTC.